This TCR beta chain was documented in a study of T cells after somatic rescue of genetic block. The V end lost 5 bases, the J end lost 11 bases, and 16 bases lay between the germline ends. The CDR3 contains 13 residues. Germline V gene sequence: CDR1 SNHLY, CDR2 FYNNEI. TCRdb's copy holds only in-frame clones and misses some; the assay was immunoSEQ multiplex PCR. This table has tens of thousands of clones, roughly 90% appearing once. Sample: peripheral blood mononuclear cells (PBMCs). The chain combines TRBV2 with TRBJ1-5; maybe TRBD1 (6 bases). The TCR originated in a man in his thirties or forties. The CDR3 nucleotides are TGTGCCAGCAGTTCCGGGACACCCAGTTCCCAGCATTTT. This encodes CASSSGTPSSQHF.